These T cell receptor beta chains were read from a single sample in a study of identical twins. TCRdb fed the 5' RACE reads into MiXCR, producing one record per CDR3 protein. Of around 370,000 distinct CDR3 sequences listed, approximately 10% are singletons. Material: naive T cells sorted from blood. The receptors originated from a woman in her 50s in good health. The CDR3 runs from the conserved cysteine through the conserved F or W. A D gene is named only where the DNA matches it firmly. Clone sizes are given selectively: once, few, many, or a class where the clone is expanded.

cdr3_nt,cdr3_aa,d_call,v_call,clone_size,j_call
TGTGCCAGCAGTTTGGTCCAGGCGATGAACACTGAAGCTTTCTTT,CASSLVQAMNTEAFF,.,TRBV12-3/TRBV12-4,.,TRBJ1-1
TGTGCCAGCAGCTTAGGCTCAAGGACAGAAGAGACCCAGTACTTC,CASSLGSRTEETQYF,.,TRBV7-8,many,TRBJ2-5
TGCAGCGTTAAGGAGGACGGCTACACCTTC,CSVKEDGYTF,.,TRBV29-1,.,TRBJ1-2
TGTGCCAGCAGTTTAAGATGGCAGGGCGGCGGGGAGCTGTTTTTT,CASSLRWQGGGELFF,.,TRBV12-3/TRBV12-4,.,TRBJ2-2
TGCGCCAGCAGCTTAGGCGGGGTTGAGAATGAGCAGTTCTTC,CASSLGGVENEQFF,.,TRBV5-1,many,TRBJ2-1
TGTGCCAGCAGCGAGGAACGGGGCGACACCGGGGAGCTGTTTTTT,CASSEERGDTGELFF,.,TRBV7-9,many,TRBJ2-2
TGTGCCAGCAGGGTTAGCGGGATTCTCTCGGCCTACAATGATCAGTTCTTC,CASRVSGILSAYNDQFF,TRBD2,TRBV28,.,TRBJ2-1
TGTGCCAGCAGCCCGACTAGCGGGACAGATACGCAGTATTTT,CASSPTSGTDTQYF,TRBD2,TRBV7-9,few,TRBJ2-3
TGTGCCACCAGTGATCCCGGACTAGCGGGAGGGCCTAGCGGGGAGCTGTTTTTT,CATSDPGLAGGPSGELFF,TRBD2,TRBV24-1,many,TRBJ2-2
TGCGCCAGCAGCGTATCCGGGACATCTGGAGGTAGCGGGAGCTCTCGATACAATGAGCAGTTCTTC,CASSVSGTSGGSGSSRYNEQFF,TRBD2,TRBV5-1,.,TRBJ2-1
TGTGCCAGCACACCCTTTTCGGGAGGGACCTACGAGCAGTACTTC,CASTPFSGGTYEQYF,TRBD2,TRBV6-5,many,TRBJ2-7
TGCAGTGCTAGAGATAGACTAGCGGGGCCGCGAAGCGAGCAGTTCTTC,CSARDRLAGPRSEQFF,TRBD2,TRBV20-1,many,TRBJ2-1
TGTGCCATCAGTGAGATAGGGACTAGCGGGAGGAATGAGCAGTTCTTC,CAISEIGTSGRNEQFF,TRBD2,TRBV10-3,many,TRBJ2-1
TGTGCCAGCAGGACGGTGGGTGGAGACATTCAGTACTTC,CASRTVGGDIQYF,.,TRBV12-3/TRBV12-4,many,TRBJ2-4
TGTGCCAGCAAGAGACAGCAACACGGGATAGGCTACAATGAGCAGTTCTTC,CASKRQQHGIGYNEQFF,.,TRBV12-3/TRBV12-4,many,TRBJ2-1